This T cell receptor beta chain was observed in a study of regulatory T cells in long-lasting Graves disease. Study observations and caveats: Persistent cases of Graves' showed reduced TCR diversity relative to newly diagnosed patients. Shared public clonotypes totalled around 2,900 in persistent patients, compared with about 930 in new patients. The study found TRBV28, TRBJ1-2 and TRBJ2-5 favored in persistent disease.

This clonotype was observed at least ten times. Its cognate antigen is unknown. Library construction for TCR beta used iRepertoire HTBI primers and Arm-PCR of CDR3 regions. TCRdb re-derived calls from the multiplex PCR reads in MiXCR, one entry per CDR3 protein. The sample consists of a few hundred thousand distinct CDR3 sequences, less than 30% of them appearing once. The CDR3 spans 13 residues. Germline V gives CDR1 MNHEY, CDR2 SMNVEV (reference sequence). V was clipped by 2 bases and J by 3 bases, with 5 bases between them. Time point meaning: persistent/refractory GD, antithyroid drugs over 5 years with positive TRAb. RNA extracted from PBMCs served as the sequencing template. American Thyroid Association guidelines defined Graves' disease diagnosis.

Sequenced material: peripheral blood mononuclear cells (PBMCs), taken when the disease was refractory, from a patient treated with antithyroid drugs. The chain uses TRBV27 and TRBJ1-5; D unclear. The source is a woman aged 40-49 years with Graves disease. The CDR3 spells CASSLNYNQPQHF. CDR3 DNA: TGTGCCAGCAGTTTAAACTACAATCAGCCCCAGCATTTT.